These 25 T cell receptor beta chains were sequenced from one sample in a study of T-cell memory formation after mild COVID-19. TCRdb ran MiXCR on the 5' RACE reads and lists one entry per CDR3 protein. The sample consists of about 110,000 distinct CDR3 sequences, over 15% of them appearing once. The sequencing input was PBMCs or a T cell subset sorted from them (not recorded which). These receptors came from a man between 18 and 29 years old who had mild COVID-19 (a few samples of this study predate the infection). Cell type and time point are not known.

This clonotype was seen a handful of times. This chain uses TRBV5-1 with TRBJ2-5, with 8 bases fitting TRBD2. Trimming removed 3 bases from V and 4 bases from J; junction bases left unmatched: 2. Germline-derived CDR1 and CDR2 are SGHRS and YFSETQ. The CDR3 totals 13 residues. The CDR3 bases are TGCGCCAGCAGCTCGCTAGCGGGAGAGACCCAGTACTTC. Translating it yields CASSSLAGETQYF.

This clonotype occurred a few times. V and J are TRBV30 and TRBJ1-1, with D unresolved. From germline, CDR1 is GTSNPN and CDR2 SVGIG (reference sequence). V gave up 6 bases and J gave up 0 bases, with 20 bases separating them. This CDR3 is built from 16 residues. This chain's CDR3 is CACSRGPDIMNTEAFF. The CDR3 region has the DNA TGTGCCTGTTCGAGAGGTCCTGATATTATGAACACTGAAGCTTTCTTT.

This clonotype was detected only a few times. The rearrangement joins TRBV27 to TRBJ2-5; 10 bases map to TRBD1. In germline, CDR1 is MNHEY, CDR2 SMNVEV (reference sequence). V was clipped by 7 bases and J by 5 bases; unmatched bases: 7. The CDR3 runs 14 residues. Here the CDR3 reads CASKDRGREETQYF. The CDR3 nucleotides are TGTGCCAGCAAAGACAGGGGGCGGGAGGAGACCCAGTACTTC.

The chain recombines TRBV11-2 with TRBJ2-7; perhaps TRBD2 as D (6 bases). The germline CDR1 and CDR2 sequences are SGHAT and FQNNGV. The V gene lost 5 bases and the J gene lost 6 bases, with 14 bases spanning the gap. The CDR3 has 13 amino acids. This CDR3 is CASSELRRGEQYV. Here the CDR3 DNA reads TGTGCCAGCAGCGAATTAAGGAGGGGCGAGCAGTACGTC.

This clonotype was found a few times. The genes are TRBV30 and TRBJ2-5, with D unclear. CDR3 size: 12 residues. CDR1 and CDR2 (germline): GTSNPN, SVGIG (reference sequence). Between the trimmed V and J ends, which lost 0 bases and 3 bases, there was a span of 5 bases. The CDR3 sequence is CAWSVTEETQYF. CDR3 DNA: TGTGCCTGGAGTGTAACCGAAGAGACCCAGTACTTC.

The gene calls are TRBV5-1 and TRBJ2-2; D tentatively reads TRBD1 or TRBD2 (5 bases each). The CDR3 is made up of 14 amino acids. Germline lookup yields CDR1 SGHRS and CDR2 YFSETQ. V was trimmed by 5 bases and J by 3 bases, leaving 11 bases between them. Written as DNA, the CDR3 is TGCGCCAGCAGGTCCGGGACCTACACCGGGGAGCTGTTTTTT. As protein: CASRSGTYTGELFF.

The chain combines TRBV12-3 or TRBV12-4 with TRBJ2-3; the match to TRBD2 covers 11 bases. Losses at the gene ends were 5 bases for V and 1 base for J; bases not matched to a gene: 5. This CDR3 is 16 amino acids long. For the CDR3, the DNA is TGTGCCAGCAGTCACCGACTAGCGGGGCGCACAGATACGCAGTATTTT. The encoded protein is CASSHRLAGRTDTQYF.

The V and J genes are TRBV4-2 and TRBJ2-7; 11 nucleotides agree with TRBD2. The CDR3 loop spans 16 amino acids. CDR1 is LGHNA and CDR2 is YNFKEQ in the germline V gene. V shed 4 bases and J 3 bases; nucleotides not matched to a gene: 8. For the CDR3, the DNA is TGTGCCAGCAGCCGTTCTAGCGGGGGGCTAATCTACGAGCAGTACTTC. It translates to CASSRSSGGLIYEQYF.

The CDR3 DNA is TGCAGCGTTGACCCACTGGCAGATACGCAGTATTTT. Translating gives CSVDPLADTQYF. The rearrangement uses TRBV29-1 and TRBJ2-3; D gene uncertain. Deletions cut 3 bases from V and 4 bases from J, with 8 bases between. The CDR3 has 12 residues. Germline V gives CDR1 SQVTM, CDR2 ANQGSEA.

A few counts support this clonotype. This chain uses TRBV24-1 with TRBJ2-5; D unclear. V was pared by 4 bases and J by 3 bases, with 2 bases between. The CDR3 is 11 residues long. Germline-derived CDR1 and CDR2 are KGHDR and SFDVKD. The CDR3 here is CATSDEETQYF. CDR3 DNA sequence: TGTGCCACCAGTGACGAAGAGACCCAGTACTTC.

A few counts support this clonotype. J is TRBJ2-1 and V is TRBV18; D ambiguous. Germline CDR1 and CDR2: KGHSH and LQKENI. This CDR3 has 14 residues. Trimming pared 3 bases from V and 7 bases from J, leaving 13 bases between. CDR3 sequence (DNA): TGTGCCAGCTCACCGTCCTCAGGTCATAATGAGCAGTTCTTC. This encodes CASSPSSGHNEQFF.

CDR3 in amino acids: CASSPTTDYEQYF. The DNA for the CDR3 is TGTGCCAGCTCACCCACGACCGATTACGAGCAGTACTTC. The chain links TRBV18 to TRBJ2-7; D is undetermined. V lost 3 bases and J 4 bases, leaving 10 bases between the germline ends. Germline V gene lookup returns CDR1 KGHSH and CDR2 LQKENI. This CDR3 contains 13 residues.

The table lists this clonotype with a few counts. The gene calls are TRBV5-1 and TRBJ2-1; D ambiguous. The germline V and J ends were trimmed by 2 bases and 6 bases, with 3 bases remaining between them. The CDR3 has 11 amino acids. CDR1 is SGHRS, CDR2 YFSETQ, per germline. Here the CDR3 reads CASSFSNEQFF. Here the CDR3 DNA reads TGCGCCAGCAGCTTTTCCAATGAGCAGTTCTTC.

To note about this clonotype: Germline is not matched at one junction end, which may reflect a read error. The chain carries TRBV15 and TRBJ2-3, with a tentative D call TRBD1 (6 bases). Germline V lookup: CDR1 LNHNV, CDR2 YYDKDF (reference sequence). This CDR3 comprises 14 residues. The chain's CDR3 is CATRRGGGTDTQYF. The CDR3 DNA reads TGTGCCACCAGAAGAGGGGGAGGCACAGATACGCAGTATTTT.

The chain combines TRBV5-1 with TRBJ1-5; TRBD1 might be the D (5 bases). In germline, CDR1 is SGHRS, CDR2 YFSETQ. Between the trimmed V and J ends, which lost 4 bases and 7 bases, there was a span of 18 bases. This CDR3 region has 15 residues. The CDR3 DNA follows: TGCGCCAGCAGCCCATTAGGAGGGGTACGCCAGCCCCAGCATTTT. Amino acid sequence: CASSPLGGVRQPQHF.

This clonotype was counted many times. The V and J genes are TRBV20-1 and TRBJ1-5; no firm D call. Trimming took off 0 bases at V and 2 bases at J, with 5 bases between the two ends. This CDR3 is 13 amino acids long. From germline, CDR1 is DFQATT and CDR2 SNEGSKA (reference sequence). The CDR3 region is CSARDGGNQPQHF. CDR3 sequence (DNA): TGCAGTGCTAGAGATGGGGGCAATCAGCCCCAGCATTTT.

The CDR3 loop is CASSYSTAGYGYTF. The CDR3 bases are TGTGCCAGCAGTTACAGTACGGCAGGCTATGGCTACACCTTC. This chain uses TRBV6-5 with TRBJ1-2; D not certain. Germline-derived CDR1 and CDR2 are MNHEY and SVGAGI. V was trimmed by 2 bases and J by 4 bases, leaving 11 bases between them. This CDR3 comprises 14 residues.

This clonotype has a handful of counts. The chain couples TRBV12-3 or TRBV12-4 to TRBJ2-7; D uncertain. The V end was cut by 4 bases, the J end by 2 bases, with 15 bases between. The CDR3 length is 15 residues. CDR3 nucleotides: TGTGCCAGCAGTTCCTCGACGGAATCCCCCTACGAGCAGTACTTC. Encoded protein: CASSSSTESPYEQYF.

Details on this clonotype: As the CDR3 is not closed by the conserved phenylalanine or tryptophan, this likely results from a read error. CDR3 protein: CASLFSDQETQYY. The CDR3 nucleotides read TGTGCCAGCTTATTCAGCGACCAAGAGACCCAGTACTAC. The rearrangement uses TRBV5-6 and TRBJ2-5; D remains ambiguous. Between the trimmed V and J ends, which lost 7 bases and 0 bases, there was a span of 10 bases. This CDR3 comprises 13 residues. Germline CDR1 and CDR2: SGHDT and YYEEEE.

CDR3 in amino acids: CASRVGILAQETQYF. In DNA, the CDR3 is TGTGCCAGCAGGGTCGGTATCCTAGCGCAAGAGACCCAGTACTTC. The chain has TRBV6-5 and TRBJ2-5, with D tentatively TRBD2 (6 bases). The CDR3 consists of 15 residues. V was trimmed by 6 bases and J by 2 bases, leaving 16 bases between them. Germline V gene data show CDR1 as MNHEY and CDR2 as SVGAGI.

V is TRBV7-2 and J is TRBJ1-2, with a possible D match to TRBD1 (5 bases). The length of the CDR3 is 15 residues. CDR1 is SGHTA, CDR2 FQGNSA, per germline. V lost 4 bases and J lost 0, with 12 bases in between. The DNA of the CDR3 is TGTGCCAGCAGCTCCGTGACAGCTTCTAACTATGGCTACACCTTC. Amino acids: CASSSVTASNYGYTF.

This clonotype has more than one count but fewer than ten. The chain links TRBV6-5 to TRBJ1-3; D is ambiguous. V gave up 5 bases and J gave up 8 bases, with 19 bases separating them. The CDR3 totals 15 residues. Germline-derived CDR1 and CDR2 are MNHEY and SVGAGI. Here the CDR3 DNA reads TGTGCCAGCAGTCAATCGGGCCAATCCCGCCACACCATATATTTT. Its translation is CASSQSGQSRHTIYF.

The chain employs TRBV5-1 and TRBJ2-7; TRBD2 matches at 8 bases. The CDR3 consists of 15 residues. Germline V gene lookup returns CDR1 SGHRS and CDR2 YFSETQ. The trim removed 0 bases at V and 2 bases at J, leaving 4 bases unmatched. CDR3: CASSLVEAGAYEQYF. The CDR3, as DNA: TGCGCCAGCAGCTTGGTCGAAGCGGGGGCCTACGAGCAGTACTTC.

The genes are TRBV18 and TRBJ2-6; 7 nucleotides align to TRBD1. Germline V CDR1 and CDR2: KGHSH, LQKENI. The V segment lost 3 bases and the J segment 2 bases; nucleotides outside the gene matches: 1. CDR3 size: 15 residues. CDR3 residues: CASSPGQTGANVLTF. In DNA, the CDR3 is TGTGCCAGCTCACCGGGACAGACTGGGGCCAACGTCCTGACTTTC.

The chain carries TRBV6-5 and TRBJ1-2; 10 bases line up with TRBD1. The junction had 6 bases not matched to a gene; V was cut back by 0 bases and J by 8 bases. In germline, CDR1 is MNHEY, CDR2 SVGAGI. CDR3 length: 15 residues. CDR3 DNA: TGTGCCAGCAGTTACTCCACCGGGACAGGGGACGGCTACACCTTC. Amino acid sequence: CASSYSTGTGDGYTF.